This T cell receptor beta chain was identified in a study of memory CD4+ T cells and cytomegalovirus serostatus. Whole-study results and caveats: Each of 65 to 75 CMV-associated TCRbeta sequences occurred in one to five individuals.

Single viable CD3+CD4+CD8-CD45RO+ cells were sorted as the memory CD4+ T cells. The table came from immunoSEQ multiplex PCR; TCRdb's copy has only in-frame clones and leaves some out. The sample lists under 70,000 clones; about 81% were seen once. As for this clone: Its antigen is still unknown.

The CDR3 totals 11 residues. Germline loops: CDR1 GTSNPN, CDR2 SVGIG (reference sequence). The rearrangement joins TRBV30 to TRBJ2-5; D is unclear. The DNA matches TRBJ2-7 better at its end, which makes the J call doubtful. This TCR came from an adult in good health and CMV-seronegative. The sample consisted of memory CD4+ T cells from blood. The CDR3 protein is CAWRESYEQYF. CDR3 bases: TGTGCCTGGAGGGAGTCCTACGAGCAGTACTTC.